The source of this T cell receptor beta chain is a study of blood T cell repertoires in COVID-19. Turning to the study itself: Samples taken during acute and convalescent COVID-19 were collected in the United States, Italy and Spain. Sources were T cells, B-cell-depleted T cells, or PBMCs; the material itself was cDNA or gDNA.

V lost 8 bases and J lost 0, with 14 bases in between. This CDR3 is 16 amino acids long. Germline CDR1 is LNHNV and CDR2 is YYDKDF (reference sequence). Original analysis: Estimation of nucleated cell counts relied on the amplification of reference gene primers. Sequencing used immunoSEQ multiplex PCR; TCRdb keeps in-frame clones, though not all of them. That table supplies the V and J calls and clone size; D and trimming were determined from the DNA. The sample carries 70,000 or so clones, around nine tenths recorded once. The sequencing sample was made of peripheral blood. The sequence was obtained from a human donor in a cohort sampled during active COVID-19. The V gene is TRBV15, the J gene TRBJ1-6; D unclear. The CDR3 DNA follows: TGTGCCACCGCTTGGGGAGTTGACTCCTATAATTCACCCCTCCACTTT. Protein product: CATAWGVDSYNSPLHF.